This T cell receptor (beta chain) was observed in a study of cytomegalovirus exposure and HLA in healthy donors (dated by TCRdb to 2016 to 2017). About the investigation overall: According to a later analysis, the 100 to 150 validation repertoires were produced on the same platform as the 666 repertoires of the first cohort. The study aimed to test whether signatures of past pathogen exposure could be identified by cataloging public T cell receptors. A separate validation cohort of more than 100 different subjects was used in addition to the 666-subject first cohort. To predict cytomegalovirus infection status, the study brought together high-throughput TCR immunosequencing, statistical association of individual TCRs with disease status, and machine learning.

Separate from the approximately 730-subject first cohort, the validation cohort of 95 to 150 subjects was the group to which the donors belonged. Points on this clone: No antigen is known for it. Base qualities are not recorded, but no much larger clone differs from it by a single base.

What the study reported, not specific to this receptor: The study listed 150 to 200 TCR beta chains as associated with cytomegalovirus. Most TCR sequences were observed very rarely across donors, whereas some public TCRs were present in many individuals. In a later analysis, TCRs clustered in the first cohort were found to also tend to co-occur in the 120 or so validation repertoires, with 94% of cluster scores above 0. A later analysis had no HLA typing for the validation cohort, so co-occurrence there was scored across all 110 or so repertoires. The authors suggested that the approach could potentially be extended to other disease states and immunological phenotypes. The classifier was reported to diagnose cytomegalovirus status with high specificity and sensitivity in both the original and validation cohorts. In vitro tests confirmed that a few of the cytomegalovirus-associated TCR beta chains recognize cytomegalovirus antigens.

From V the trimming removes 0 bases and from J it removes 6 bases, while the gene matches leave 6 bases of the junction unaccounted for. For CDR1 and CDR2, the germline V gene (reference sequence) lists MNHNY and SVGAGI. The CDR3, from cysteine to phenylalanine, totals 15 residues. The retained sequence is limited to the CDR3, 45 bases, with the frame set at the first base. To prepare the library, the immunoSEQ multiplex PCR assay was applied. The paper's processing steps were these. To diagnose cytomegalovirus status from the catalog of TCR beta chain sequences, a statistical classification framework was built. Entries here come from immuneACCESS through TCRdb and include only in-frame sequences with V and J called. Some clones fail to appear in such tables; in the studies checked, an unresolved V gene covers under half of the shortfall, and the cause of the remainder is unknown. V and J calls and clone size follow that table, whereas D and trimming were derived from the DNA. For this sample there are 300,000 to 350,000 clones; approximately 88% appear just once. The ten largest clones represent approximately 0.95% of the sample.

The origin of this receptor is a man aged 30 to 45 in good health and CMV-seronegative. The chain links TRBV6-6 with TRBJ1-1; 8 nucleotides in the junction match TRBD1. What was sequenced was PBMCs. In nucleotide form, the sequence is TGTGCCAGCAGTTACTCGCCAGGGGGCAAACCTGAAGCTTTCTTT. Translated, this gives CASSYSPGGKPEAFF.